This passage covers 29 T cell receptor beta chains from one sample sequenced in a study of blood T cell repertoires in COVID-19. TCRdb keeps only in-frame clones here, not all; method: immunoSEQ multiplex PCR. Of more than 450,000 clones in the sample, 87% are singletons; the top ten hold under 0.75%. Sequencing used PBMCs or T cells enriched from blood (not recorded which). These receptors all stem from a woman under 30 who had recovered from COVID-19.

The genes are TRBV5-5 and TRBJ2-7; D call uncertain. V was clipped by 1 base and J by 6 bases, with 14 bases between them. Germline CDR1 and CDR2: SGHKS and YYEKEE (reference sequence). The CDR3 is 14 amino acids. This CDR3 reads CASSLSSLSTEQYF. DNA for the CDR3: TGTGCCAGCAGCTTGAGCTCCTTAAGCACCGAGCAGTACTTC.

V is TRBV4-1 and J is TRBJ2-2; 7 positions match TRBD1. Germline CDR1 MGHRA, CDR2 YSYEKL. The CDR3 loop spans 14 amino acids. V shed 2 bases, J shed 6 bases, and the junction held 3 bases outside the gene matches. The CDR3 DNA reads as TGCGCCAGCAGCCAAAACCAGGGGGCCGGGGAGCTGTTTTTT. Encoded protein: CASSQNQGAGELFF.

This clone was counted between two and nine times. The genes are TRBV7-8 and TRBJ2-1; D might be TRBD1 (5 bases). This CDR3 has 11 amino acids. Germline V gives CDR1 SGHVS, CDR2 FQNEAQ. V lost 2 bases and J lost 9, with 5 bases in between. The CDR3 reads CASSLQGEQFF. The CDR3, as DNA: TGTGCCAGCAGCTTACAGGGTGAGCAGTTCTTC. Variable domain in full (rest from reference TRBV7-8 and TRBJ2-1): GAGVSQSPRYKVAKRGQDVALRCDPISGHVSLFWYQQALGQGPEFLTYFQNEAQLDKSGLPSDRFFAERPEGSVSTLKIQRTQQEDSAVYLCASSLQGEQFFGPGTRLTVL.

The V gene is TRBV6-5, the J gene TRBJ1-2; weak D call: TRBD1 (5 bases). Deletions cut 0 bases from V and 8 bases from J, with 16 bases between. Germline assignment: CDR1 MNHEY and CDR2 SVGAGI. This CDR3 is built from 15 residues. The CDR3 nucleotides read TGTGCCAGCAGTTACTCGAGCGTCCCTCGGGGGGGCTACACCTTC. Translated: CASSYSSVPRGGYTF.

The chain combines TRBV24-1 with TRBJ2-2; tentative D call: TRBD1 (5 bases). Trimming took 8 bases from V and 5 from J, leaving 11 bases between them. CDR3 length: 13 residues. CDR1 and CDR2 (germline): KGHDR, SFDVKD. Written as DNA, the CDR3 is TGTGCCACCACCAGGGTAAAGACCGGGGAGCTGTTTTTT. This translates into CATTRVKTGELFF.

The chain combines TRBV6-5 with TRBJ1-2; D gene ambiguous. CDR3 length: 15 amino acids. Between the trimmed V and J ends, which lost 6 bases and 6 bases, there was a span of 20 bases. Germline V lookup: CDR1 MNHEY, CDR2 SVGAGI. In DNA, the CDR3 is TGTGCCAGCAGAAATGATCCTTGGGTGGGCCATGGCTACACCTTC. Translated: CASRNDPWVGHGYTF.

J is TRBJ1-1 and V is TRBV18; 7 nucleotides align to TRBD1. With 5 bases clipped from V and 1 base from J, the junction kept 7 bases outside the gene matches. The CDR3 length is 15 residues. From germline, CDR1 is KGHSH and CDR2 LQKENI. CDR3 protein: CASSSTRDRNTEAFF. The DNA of the CDR3 is TGTGCCAGCTCATCTACCAGGGACAGGAACACTGAAGCTTTCTTT.

This clone has just a few counts. The chain recombines TRBV7-9 with TRBJ2-7; 7 nucleotides agree with TRBD1. V shed 3 bases and J 6 bases; nucleotides not matched to a gene: 5. Germline V gene lookup returns CDR1 SEHNR and CDR2 FQNEAQ (reference sequence). The CDR3 has 13 residues. The CDR3 sequence: CASSLQGVGEQYF. Here the CDR3 DNA reads TGTGCCAGCAGCTTGCAGGGGGTAGGCGAGCAGTACTTC.

This clone was recorded a few times. The V call is TRBV6-1, the J call TRBJ1-1; D is uncertain. Trimming cost V 3 bases and J 0 bases, with 8 bases left between them. Per germline, CDR1 MNHNS and CDR2 SASEGT. This CDR3 is built from 14 residues. The CDR3, as DNA: TGTGCCAGCAGTGATCCGGGGATGAACACTGAAGCTTTCTTT. This sequence encodes CASSDPGMNTEAFF.

The chain combines TRBV12-5 with TRBJ2-5, with TRBD2 identical over 8 bases. The V segment lost 4 bases and the J segment 5 bases; nucleotides outside the gene matches: 9. This CDR3 contains 15 residues. Germline CDR1 reads LGHNT; CDR2 reads FRNRAP. The CDR3 DNA reads TGTGCTAGTGGTTCATCAGCGGGGGCCGGGGAGACCCAGTACTTC. This translates into CASGSSAGAGETQYF. The entire variable domain, with the rest obtained from reference TRBV12-5 and TRBJ2-5, is as follows: DARVTQTPRHKVTEMGQEVTMRCQPILGHNTVFWYRQTMMQGLELLAYFRNRAPLDDSGMPKDRFSAEMPDATLATLKIQPSEPRDSAVYFCASGSSAGAGETQYFGPGTRLLVL.

CDR3 DNA sequence: TGTGCCAGCAGTTACTCGCCAGGGGGCTACGAGCAGTACTTC. It encodes CASSYSPGGYEQYF. The rearrangement uses TRBV6-6 and TRBJ2-7; 7 bases line up with TRBD1. Germline CDR1 MNHNY, CDR2 SVGAGI (reference sequence). Losses at the gene ends were 0 bases for V and 3 bases for J; bases not matched to a gene: 2. This CDR3 is built from 14 residues.

The chain carries TRBV4-1 and TRBJ2-2; TRBD2 might be the D (5 bases). The CDR3 totals 15 residues. CDR1 MGHRA and CDR2 YSYEKL come from the germline V gene. V was pared by 1 base and J by 6 bases, with 12 bases between. The CDR3 spells CASSQGLGVPGELFF. In DNA form, the CDR3 reads TGCGCCAGCAGCCAAGGCTTGGGAGTACCCGGGGAGCTGTTTTTT.

The chain has TRBV11-2 and TRBJ1-5; D not certain. Deletions cut 5 bases from V and 1 base from J, with 12 bases between. The germline CDR1 and CDR2 sequences are SGHAT and FQNNGV. The CDR3 is 15 amino acids. The CDR3 here is CASSPDSLSNQPQHF. DNA of the CDR3: TGTGCCAGCAGCCCGGACTCCCTCAGCAATCAGCCCCAGCATTTT.

This clone is a singleton in its sample. V and J are TRBV4-1 and TRBJ1-2; 11 bases map to TRBD1. The CDR3 covers 15 residues. V was clipped by 4 bases and J by 8 bases; unmatched bases: 9. Germline V gene sequence: CDR1 MGHRA, CDR2 YSYEKL. The CDR3 loop reads CASSRWTGGLEGYTF. The CDR3 nucleotides read TGCGCCAGCAGCCGTTGGACAGGGGGCTTGGAAGGCTACACCTTC.

J is TRBJ2-5 and V is TRBV4-1, with D unclear. Germline values: CDR1 MGHRA, CDR2 YSYEKL. The CDR3 is 13 amino acids. Trimming pared 4 bases from V and 4 bases from J, leaving 10 bases between. The CDR3 loop reads CASSLNLVETQYF. DNA of the CDR3: TGCGCCAGCAGCCTAAACTTGGTAGAGACCCAGTACTTC.

The chain employs TRBV7-2 and TRBJ1-1, with 9 bases identical to TRBD1. The CDR3 loop spans 14 amino acids. In germline, CDR1 is SGHTA, CDR2 FQGNSA. V trimming: 1 base; J trimming: 7 bases; junction bases outside the gene matches: 4. CDR3: CASSLEQGAYEAFF. In nucleotides, the CDR3 is TGTGCCAGCAGCTTAGAACAGGGGGCTTATGAAGCTTTCTTT.

The V call is TRBV18, the J call TRBJ1-1; no firm D call. The ends were cut back, 0 bases at V and 4 bases at J, with 12 bases in the middle. CDR3 size: 15 residues. The germline V gene encodes CDR1 KGHSH and CDR2 LQKENI. The DNA for the CDR3 is TGTGCCAGCTCACCACCGAGAGGGCTGGTCACTGAAGCTTTCTTT. Translating gives CASSPPRGLVTEAFF.

The J gene is TRBJ1-2, the V gene TRBV29-1; 7 bases line up with TRBD1. V was pared by 5 bases and J by 6 bases, with 9 bases of the junction left unmatched. This CDR3 is built from 13 residues. Germline V gene data show CDR1 as SQVTM and CDR2 as ANQGSEA. The CDR3 loop reads CSVRGGDSDGYTF. The CDR3 DNA sequence: TGCAGCGTTAGAGGTGGGGACAGTGATGGCTACACCTTC.

V is TRBV5-6 and J is TRBJ2-7; D is ambiguous. The CDR3 totals 13 residues. The germline CDR1 and CDR2 sequences are SGHDT and YYEEEE. V shed 1 base and J shed 7 bases, with 12 bases lying between them. The CDR3 sequence is CASSLSRQSEQYF. The CDR3 DNA is TGTGCCAGCAGCTTGAGTCGCCAGTCGGAGCAGTACTTC.

The chain joins TRBV19 to TRBJ1-2, with TRBD1 matching over 7 bases. With V trimmed by 5 bases and J by 6 bases, 9 bases remained unmatched. The germline CDR1 and CDR2 sequences are LNHDA and SQIVND (reference sequence). This CDR3 region has 14 residues. CDR3 bases: TGTGCCAGTAGTCCGGGAGGGGACAGCAATGGCTACACCTTC. Protein: CASSPGGDSNGYTF.

The table lists this clone with a count of one. The chain links TRBV19 to TRBJ1-5; D unclear. The CDR3 sequence is 17 residues long. V was pared by 1 base and J by 2 bases, with 15 bases between. Germline CDR1 and CDR2: LNHDA and SQIVND (reference sequence). The CDR3 loop reads CASSIGVEARGNQPQHF. The DNA for the CDR3 is TGTGCCAGTAGTATAGGGGTCGAGGCACGAGGCAATCAGCCCCAGCATTTT.

This clone was counted once. The V and J genes are TRBV3-1 (or the pseudogene TRBV3-2) and TRBJ1-2; TRBD1 is a possible D gene (5 bases). This CDR3 region has 12 residues. The germline gives CDR1 LGHDT, CDR2 YNNKEL (reference sequence). The V end lost 4 bases, the J end lost 11 bases, and 14 bases lay between the germline ends. CDR3 nucleotides: TGTGCCAGCAGCCCCCCGCAGGGAAGGTACACCTTC. The encoded protein is CASSPPQGRYTF.

In this sample, this clone turned up a few times. V usage is TRBV30 and J usage is TRBJ2-4; TRBD1 might be the D (5 bases). CDR3 length: 14 amino acids. CDR1 and CDR2 from the germline V gene are GTSNPN and SVGIG (reference sequence). The ends were cut back, 4 bases at V and 1 base at J, with 11 bases in the middle. CDR3: CAWTLKGAKNIQYF. The CDR3 region has the DNA TGTGCCTGGACCCTGAAGGGGGCCAAAAACATTCAGTACTTC.

This clone was recorded a few times. This chain links TRBV3-1 (or the pseudogene TRBV3-2) with TRBJ1-3; the D gene is possibly TRBD1 (6 bases). Germline V CDR1 and CDR2: LGHDT, YNNKEL (reference sequence). This CDR3 comprises 15 residues. V was cut by 0 bases and J by 8 bases, with 14 bases left in between. DNA for the CDR3: TGTGCCAGCAGCCAAGATCAGGGGATAGGGGACACCATATATTTT. It specifies CASSQDQGIGDTIYF.

This clone has more than one count but fewer than ten. This chain's CDR3 is CASSSRAVNSPLHF. In DNA, the CDR3 is TGTGCCAGCAGCTCGCGGGCCGTTAATTCACCCCTCCACTTT. The chain has TRBV5-5 and TRBJ1-6; D is undetermined. The CDR3 runs 14 residues. The V end lost 3 bases, the J end lost 6 bases, and 10 bases lay between the germline ends. Germline V gives CDR1 SGHKS, CDR2 YYEKEE (reference sequence).

The chain uses TRBV20-1 and TRBJ2-1; TRBD2 aligns across 10 bases. Losses at the gene ends were 3 bases for V and 7 bases for J; bases not matched to a gene: 6. The germline CDR1 and CDR2 sequences are DFQATT and SNEGSKA (reference sequence). The CDR3 runs to 14 residues. This chain's CDR3 is CSASDLAGVNEQFF. The CDR3 DNA reads TGCAGTGCTAGTGATCTAGCGGGGGTGAATGAGCAGTTCTTC.

The chain joins TRBV27 to TRBJ1-2, with D unclear. CDR3 size: 12 residues. Looked up from germline, CDR1 is MNHEY and CDR2 is SMNVEV (reference sequence). The V and J ends lost 5 bases and 8 bases respectively, with 12 bases between them. This chain's CDR3 is CASSPKGGGYTF. In DNA, the CDR3 is TGTGCCAGCAGTCCTAAAGGCGGGGGCTACACCTTC.

The chain couples TRBV2 to TRBJ1-3; the match to TRBD1 covers 7 bases. Germline V gives CDR1 SNHLY, CDR2 FYNNEI. V trimming: 2 bases; J trimming: 4 bases; junction bases outside the gene matches: 5. The CDR3 is made up of 15 amino acids. CDR3 in amino acids: CASSEFWGQGNTIYF. The CDR3 DNA reads TGTGCCAGCAGTGAATTTTGGGGACAGGGAAACACCATATATTTT.

This clone was seen a handful of times. This chain uses TRBV6-5 with TRBJ1-1; 7 nucleotides align to TRBD1. The J segment lost 11 bases and the V segment lost 4 bases, leaving 4 bases of the junction unmatched. The CDR3 is 11 amino acids. Looked up from germline, CDR1 is MNHEY and CDR2 is SVGAGI. In DNA, the CDR3 is TGTGCCAGCAGTTCCTTGACAGGGGCTTTCTTT. This sequence encodes CASSSLTGAFF.